These T cell receptor beta chains were read from a single sample in a study of shared clonotypes between healthy human individuals. Using immunoSEQ multiplex PCR, the repertoire was profiled, and TCRdb retains in-frame clones only, with some absent. This sample has 2 million or so clones; about 94% occur once, and the top ten carry roughly 1.1%. The sample consisted of naive CD8+ T cells sorted from blood. The receptors originated from a man aged 18 to 30 in good health. Each CDR3 is given with its conserved first and last residue. The D gene is left open where the match is weak. Some rows have no size entry. The others give once, few or many, or a class for an expanded clone.

TGTGCCAGCAGTTACGCGCAGGTTGATGAGCAGTTCTTC CASSYAQVDEQFF TRBV6-5 . TRBJ2-1 .
TGTGCCAGCAGCTTCCTTAACCCCCCTAGCGGACAAGAGACCCAGTACTTC CASSFLNPPSGQETQYF TRBV7-3 . TRBJ2-5 TRBD2
TGTGCCAGCAGCCAGGGGGTGCAGCTGCCCAATCCAGAGACCCAGTACTTC CASSQGVQLPNPETQYF TRBV7-2 . TRBJ2-5 TRBD1
TGTGCCAGCACCGGGGGAGCGCACTATGGCTACACCTTC CASTGGAHYGYTF TRBV19 . TRBJ1-2 .
TGCGCCACCTCGCCGAACTCCTACAATGAGCAGTTCTTC CATSPNSYNEQFF TRBV10-2 . TRBJ2-1 .
TGTGCCAGCAGCACTACAGGGGGCTCGGGCGAGCAGTACTTC CASSTTGGSGEQYF TRBV5-6 . TRBJ2-7 TRBD1
TGTGCCACCGGGATCGGAAGCACTGAAGCTTTCTTT CATGIGSTEAFF TRBV5-4 . TRBJ1-1 .
TGTGCCAGCAGCTTAATTCCCAACAGTATTGGGACCCAGTACTTC CASSLIPNSIGTQYF TRBV7-6 . TRBJ2-5 .
TGTGCCAGCAGCCCTGCGGCGGGCGGGATCGCAGATACGCAGTATTTT CASSPAAGGIADTQYF TRBV5-4 . TRBJ2-3 .
TGTGCCACCAGCAGCCTACAGGGAGGGGATGGCTACACCTTC CATSSLQGGDGYTF TRBV15 . TRBJ1-2 .
TGCAGCGTCACAGGTGACGGGGTTTACTATGGCTACACCTTC CSVTGDGVYYGYTF TRBV29-1 . TRBJ1-2 .
TGTGCCGGCGCCTACATGTATGGCTACACCTTC CAGAYMYGYTF TRBV6-1 . TRBJ1-2 .
TGTGCCAGCAGTTACCCCGACCGGGACGAGCAGTACTTC CASSYPDRDEQYF TRBV6-6 few TRBJ2-7 .
TGTGCCAGCAGCCCGATGGCTGAAGCTTTCTTT CASSPMAEAFF TRBV7-9 . TRBJ1-1 .
TGTGCCAGTAGTCCCTATCGGGCGGGAAATCAGCCCCAGCATTTT CASSPYRAGNQPQHF TRBV19 . TRBJ1-5 .
TGCGCCAGCAGCCAAGAGAAGGGAGTCGACTATGGCTACACCTTC CASSQEKGVDYGYTF TRBV4-1 . TRBJ1-2 .
TGTGCCACCAGCAGAGGGGGTGAAGACACTGAAGCTTTCTTT CATSRGGEDTEAFF TRBV15 . TRBJ1-1 .
TGCGCCAGCAGCTTTACGGGGGCCGGACTCTACGAGCAGTACTTC CASSFTGAGLYEQYF TRBV5-1 . TRBJ2-7 .
TGTGCCAGCAGCTCGACACCCGGGACAGGGGGTTACGAGCAGTACTTC CASSSTPGTGGYEQYF TRBV5-5 . TRBJ2-7 TRBD1
TGTGCCGCCGGTTGGCAGGGGGATGAAGCTTTCTTT CAAGWQGDEAFF TRBV2 . TRBJ1-1 TRBD1
TGTGCCAGCAGCCAAAATTATGGGTTCGAGCAGTACTTC CASSQNYGFEQYF TRBV14 . TRBJ2-7 .
TGTGCCAGCAGTGAAGACTGGAGACTAGCGGTACGCGGGGAGCTGTTTTTT CASSEDWRLAVRGELFF TRBV6-1 . TRBJ2-2 TRBD2
TGTGCCTGGAGTGTATGGCTAGCGGGAGTGAATGAGCAGTTCTTC CAWSVWLAGVNEQFF TRBV30 . TRBJ2-1 TRBD2
TGTGCCAGCAGCTCATCCAGCAGGGGTTTCACCGGGGAGCTGTTTTTT CASSSSSRGFTGELFF TRBV11-2 . TRBJ2-2 .
TGTCTAGCGGATCAGTTCGGGGAGCAGTACTTC CLADQFGEQYF TRBV30 . TRBJ2-7 TRBD2
TGTGCCAGCAAATATCAACAGGACCAAGAGACCCAGTACTTC CASKYQQDQETQYF TRBV6-5 . TRBJ2-5 .
TGTGCCCTTGGGCTGTACCAAGAGACCCAGTACTTC CALGLYQETQYF TRBV5-4 . TRBJ2-5 .
TGTGCCAGCAGTACTAACAGGGGGCTAACCGAGCAGTACTTC CASSTNRGLTEQYF TRBV27 . TRBJ2-7 TRBD1
TGTGCCAGCAGCTTAGACGACAAATGGGAGGCTTTCTTT CASSLDDKWEAFF TRBV7-9 . TRBJ1-1 .
TGTGCCAGCAGTCCACAGGGGGCAGGGGGGATGAACACTGAAGCTTTCTTT CASSPQGAGGMNTEAFF TRBV13 once TRBJ1-1 TRBD1
TGTGCCATCAGGACTAGCGGGGGGGCATTCCCCAATGAGCAGTTCTTC CAIRTSGGAFPNEQFF TRBV10-3 . TRBJ2-1 TRBD2
TGTGCCAGCAGCGCCGACGGAGGGTCAGATACGCAGTATTTT CASSADGGSDTQYF TRBV9 once TRBJ2-3 .
TGTGCCAGCAGTATAGGGACAGGTGAAGCTTTCTTT CASSIGTGEAFF TRBV28 . TRBJ1-1 TRBD1
TGTGCCAGCAGCGGACCTAACTATGGCTACACCTTC CASSGPNYGYTF TRBV6-5 . TRBJ1-2 .
TGTGCCAGCAGTCCCCGTGGCAGCCCTACTAATGAAAAACTGTTTTTT CASSPRGSPTNEKLFF TRBV27 . TRBJ1-4 .
TGTGCCAGCAGCTTAGAGGACAGTCTGTGGGCCGGGGAGCTGTTTTTT CASSLEDSLWAGELFF TRBV7-8 . TRBJ2-2 .
TGTGCCAGCAGCTCGACAGGGATGAACACTGAAGCTTTCTTT CASSSTGMNTEAFF TRBV6-5 . TRBJ1-1 TRBD1
TGTGCCAGCAGGATTGGGACTAGCGGGTTCGATACGTTCTTC CASRIGTSGFDTFF TRBV7-9 . TRBJ2-1 TRBD2
TGTGCCAGCGATTACAGGGTAGGGCAGCCCCAGCATTTT CASDYRVGQPQHF TRBV6-6 . TRBJ1-5 .
TGTGCCAGCAGTACCACCCCTATAACTAACTATGGCTACACCTTC CASSTTPITNYGYTF TRBV6-5 once TRBJ1-2 .
TGTGCCACGCTCAGGGGGGCCGGTAACACCGGGGAGCTGTTTTTT CATLRGAGNTGELFF TRBV7-8 . TRBJ2-2 .